This TCR beta chain was obtained from a study of T-cell memory formation after mild COVID-19 listed by TCRdb under 2021. Regarding the study in general: TCR sequence clusters from the two donors were found to be largely donor specific. T-cell clones expanding and contracting after mild COVID-19 in a couple of donors were tracked by longitudinal TCRalpha and TCRbeta repertoire sequencing. The cohort was made up of two young adult volunteers, one female and one male, who were previously healthy.

Sequencing instrument: Illumina NovaSeq 6000. Using 5'RACE with constant-segment primers, TCRalpha and TCRbeta cDNA libraries were constructed, with sample barcodes and unique molecular identifiers added in the process. RNA was extracted from every sample with Trizol reagent. Library amplification was performed in two PCR steps, and a second sample barcode and Illumina TruSeq adapters were introduced in the second step. The libraries were sequenced on an Illumina NovaSeq using 2 x 150 bp paired-end reads. The paper's processing steps were these. Demultiplexing of reads and collapsing into UMI-guided consensus sequences were performed with migec v1.2.7. Using mixcr v2.1.11, UMI consensuses were aligned to TRA and TRB V and J templates and then assembled into clonotypes. Expanded or contracted clonotypes were those called significant by both edgeR and NoisET, with noise models trained on biological replicates. For edgeR calls, the thresholds were a false discovery rate-adjusted p below 0.01 and a log2 fold-change of 1. PCA with hierarchical clustering of max-normalized trajectories of the 1000 most abundant clonotypes was used as exploratory dynamics analysis. The CD4 or CD8 phenotype of responding clones was assigned using the separately sequenced CD4+ and CD8+ repertoires. TCRdb trimmed the raw reads at Q25, called clones with MiXCR and kept productive beta chains. Here each entry gathers all rows of one CDR3 protein and keeps the most common genes and DNA. The V and J calls, along with clone size, are taken from TCRdb and not from the paper's own processing. The sample records hundreds of thousands of distinct CDR3 sequences, 15% to 20% of which are singletons. Jointly, the top ten make up approximately 13% of the sample.

Ficoll-Paque density gradient centrifugation was used to isolate PBMCs. CDR1 and CDR2 (SGHVS, FNYEAQ) derive from the germline V gene. V and J are truncated by 1 base and 1 base respectively, leaving an intervening sequence of 16 bases. The CDR3 numbers 17 residues from cysteine through phenylalanine. Only the CDR3 DNA stays, 51 bases, in frame from base 1. What the work shows at the level of the full study, not this receptor alone: SARS-CoV-2 specificity of the second-wave clones peaking on day 37 was not confirmed. The study covered only a couple of mild cases, and larger cohorts including severe cases with pre-infection samples were considered necessary. Some responding clones were detected in pre-infection memory, which suggested that pre-existing cross-reactive memory T cells had joined the SARS-CoV-2 response. Contracting CD4+ clones were located mainly in the CM and EM memory subsets, whereas CD8+ clones were found to be enriched in EMRA. Clones that contracted from day 15 to 85 showed balanced CD4/CD8 phenotypes, whereas a second wave of clones that expanded from day 15 to 37 leaned towards CD4+.

This clonotype was counted a few times. Its recognized antigen is unknown. No qualities accompany the bases; no much larger clone lies one base away. The sample was PBMCs or a T cell subset sorted from them (not recorded which). The rearranged segments are TRBV7-6 and TRBJ1-1; D gene: possibly TRBD1, on 5 matching bases. The sequence came from an adult woman who had mild COVID-19 (a few samples of this study predate the infection). The sample titles of this study are shuffled in the database, so cell type and time point are left out; the donor was told from shared clones. The DNA is as follows: TGTGCCAGCAGCTTAGGCGTCAGGGTAAAGCCGAACACTGAAGCTTTCTTT. It translates to CASSLGVRVKPNTEAFF.